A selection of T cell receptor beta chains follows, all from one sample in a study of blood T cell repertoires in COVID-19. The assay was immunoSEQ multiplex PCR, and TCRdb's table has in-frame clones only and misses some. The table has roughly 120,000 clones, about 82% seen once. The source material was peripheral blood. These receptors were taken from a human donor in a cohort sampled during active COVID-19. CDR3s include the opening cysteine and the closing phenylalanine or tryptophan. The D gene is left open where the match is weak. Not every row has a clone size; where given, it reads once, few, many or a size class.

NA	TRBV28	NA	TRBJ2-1	TGTGCCAGCAATACCGGGGGCGGGAGTTACAATGAGCAGTTCTTC	CASNTGGGSYNEQFF
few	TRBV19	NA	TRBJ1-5	TGTGCCAGTAGTATAGGTCCAGGGGGCAATCAGCCCCAGCATTTT	CASSIGPGGNQPQHF
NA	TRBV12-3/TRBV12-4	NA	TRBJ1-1	TGTGCCAGCAGTTTGAGGGCAACCCGCGCGGCTTTCTTT	CASSLRATRAAFF
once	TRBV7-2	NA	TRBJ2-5	TGTGCCAGCAGCTTAGCCGCAGGTCGGTCAGAGACCCAGTACTTC	CASSLAAGRSETQYF
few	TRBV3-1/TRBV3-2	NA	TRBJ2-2	TGTGCCAGCAGCCCCAGGGGCGGGGAGCTGTTTTTT	CASSPRGGELFF
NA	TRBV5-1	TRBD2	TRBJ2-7	TGCGCCAGCAGCCCGGGACTAGCGGGAGGCTCCTCCTCCTACGAGCAGTACTTC	CASSPGLAGGSSSYEQYF
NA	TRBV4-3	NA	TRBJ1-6	TGCGCCAGCAGGCAGGGGCGGCAGGGCAATTCACCCCTCCACTTT	CASRQGRQGNSPLHF
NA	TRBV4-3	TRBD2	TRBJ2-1	TGCGCCAGCAGCCAAGGGTCCCCGGCGGGACTAGCGGGAGTAAATGAGCAGTTCTTC	CASSQGSPAGLAGVNEQFF
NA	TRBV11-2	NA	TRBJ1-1	TGTGCCAGCAGCTTAGATCCCAGGGGAAACACTGAAGCTTTCTTT	CASSLDPRGNTEAFF
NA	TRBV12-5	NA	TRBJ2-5	TGTGCTAGTGGTTTAGACGGCGGACAAGAGACCCAGTACTTC	CASGLDGGQETQYF
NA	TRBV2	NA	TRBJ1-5	TGTGCCAGCACTCGGGAGTCTAATCAGCCCCAGCATTTT	CASTRESNQPQHF
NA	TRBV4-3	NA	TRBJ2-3	TGCGCCAGCAGCCGATTACTCGGGGATACGCAGTATTTT	CASSRLLGDTQYF
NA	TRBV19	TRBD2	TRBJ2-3	TGTGCCAGTAGTATAGGTAGCGGGAGGATCACAGATACGCAGTATTTT	CASSIGSGRITDTQYF
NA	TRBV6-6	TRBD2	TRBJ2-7	TGTGCCAGCAGAATAGCGGTAGCGGGGCACTACGAGCAGTACTTC	CASRIAVAGHYEQYF
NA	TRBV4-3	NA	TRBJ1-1	TGCGCCAGCAGCCTCTCAGGGGCCAACCTTAACACTGAAGCTTTCTTT	CASSLSGANLNTEAFF
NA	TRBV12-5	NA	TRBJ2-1	TGTGCTAGTGGTTTCGGGAGCTACAATGAGCAGTTCTTC	CASGFGSYNEQFF
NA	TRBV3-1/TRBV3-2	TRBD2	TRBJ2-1	TGTGCCAGCAGCCAAGACGCGGGACTAGCCGGGAACAATGAGCAGTTCTTC	CASSQDAGLAGNNEQFF